The following is a T cell receptor (beta chain) sequence with its context. Its antigen remains unknown. The sample originates from a study of T cells after yellow fever vaccination. Study at large: Fractions of low cell number were prepared using SMART-Seq v4 Ultra Low Input.

Per the germline V gene, CDR1 is SGHKS and CDR2 is YYEKEE (reference sequence). Trimming cost V 0 bases and J 7 bases, with 9 bases left between them. The CDR3 loop spans 13 amino acids. General study findings and limits: Re-detected after boosting: most primary clones, about 96% of CD4 and over 80% of CD8. In FACS-sorted repertoires, abundant clonotypes from the bulk population could appear as contaminants.

UMIs were added to TCR cDNA along with a universal primer site when it was made by 5'RACE template switching. TCRdb redid the calling of the 5' RACE reads with MiXCR, one entry per CDR3 protein. The data contain 250,000 or so distinct CDR3 sequences, 6.9% of them singletons. The chain employs TRBV5-5 and TRBJ2-3; perhaps TRBD1 as D (6 bases). The sequence came from a man between 25 and 39 years old who received the YFV17D yellow fever vaccine. The starting material was CD4+ T cells sorted from PBMCs, obtained 15 days after the yellow fever booster vaccination. The CDR3 DNA reads TGTGCCAGCAGCTTGGACAGGGTGAATACGCAGTATTTT. Encoded protein: CASSLDRVNTQYF. Combining the CDR3 with reference TRBV5-5 and TRBJ2-3 gives the whole variable domain DAGVTQSPTHLIKTRGQQVTLRCSPISGHKSVSWYQQVLGQGPQFIFQYYEKEERGRGNFPDRFSARQFPNYSSELNVNALLLGDSALYLCASSLDRVNTQYFGPGTRLTVL.